The entry that follows covers one T cell receptor beta chain sequence. The antigen is unknown. The data were taken from a study of cytomegalovirus exposure and HLA in healthy donors. Study in general: The early release's HLA-typed donors yielded about 85 million unique TCRs.

Use of 60 Vbeta and 13 Jbeta primers characterized the PCR. Method: immunoSEQ multiplex PCR; TCRdb's copy keeps in-frame clones and lacks some. The data hold around 70,000 clones, with over 75% observed a single time. Per germline, CDR1 GTSNPN and CDR2 SVGIG (reference sequence). With 5 bases removed from V and 1 base from J, the gap between germline ends came to 5 bases. The CDR3 is 11 residues long. Overall study results and limits: Sequencing depth across donors, presence/absence analyses assumed, was roughly uniform. Immune exposure was documented only through CMV serostatus.

Sample: PBMCs. The origin of this receptor is a human donor in good health. The rearrangement uses TRBV30 and TRBJ1-1, with D unresolved. The DNA of the CDR3 is TGTGCCTGGTCAAAGAACACTGAAGCTTTCTTT. This encodes CAWSKNTEAFF.